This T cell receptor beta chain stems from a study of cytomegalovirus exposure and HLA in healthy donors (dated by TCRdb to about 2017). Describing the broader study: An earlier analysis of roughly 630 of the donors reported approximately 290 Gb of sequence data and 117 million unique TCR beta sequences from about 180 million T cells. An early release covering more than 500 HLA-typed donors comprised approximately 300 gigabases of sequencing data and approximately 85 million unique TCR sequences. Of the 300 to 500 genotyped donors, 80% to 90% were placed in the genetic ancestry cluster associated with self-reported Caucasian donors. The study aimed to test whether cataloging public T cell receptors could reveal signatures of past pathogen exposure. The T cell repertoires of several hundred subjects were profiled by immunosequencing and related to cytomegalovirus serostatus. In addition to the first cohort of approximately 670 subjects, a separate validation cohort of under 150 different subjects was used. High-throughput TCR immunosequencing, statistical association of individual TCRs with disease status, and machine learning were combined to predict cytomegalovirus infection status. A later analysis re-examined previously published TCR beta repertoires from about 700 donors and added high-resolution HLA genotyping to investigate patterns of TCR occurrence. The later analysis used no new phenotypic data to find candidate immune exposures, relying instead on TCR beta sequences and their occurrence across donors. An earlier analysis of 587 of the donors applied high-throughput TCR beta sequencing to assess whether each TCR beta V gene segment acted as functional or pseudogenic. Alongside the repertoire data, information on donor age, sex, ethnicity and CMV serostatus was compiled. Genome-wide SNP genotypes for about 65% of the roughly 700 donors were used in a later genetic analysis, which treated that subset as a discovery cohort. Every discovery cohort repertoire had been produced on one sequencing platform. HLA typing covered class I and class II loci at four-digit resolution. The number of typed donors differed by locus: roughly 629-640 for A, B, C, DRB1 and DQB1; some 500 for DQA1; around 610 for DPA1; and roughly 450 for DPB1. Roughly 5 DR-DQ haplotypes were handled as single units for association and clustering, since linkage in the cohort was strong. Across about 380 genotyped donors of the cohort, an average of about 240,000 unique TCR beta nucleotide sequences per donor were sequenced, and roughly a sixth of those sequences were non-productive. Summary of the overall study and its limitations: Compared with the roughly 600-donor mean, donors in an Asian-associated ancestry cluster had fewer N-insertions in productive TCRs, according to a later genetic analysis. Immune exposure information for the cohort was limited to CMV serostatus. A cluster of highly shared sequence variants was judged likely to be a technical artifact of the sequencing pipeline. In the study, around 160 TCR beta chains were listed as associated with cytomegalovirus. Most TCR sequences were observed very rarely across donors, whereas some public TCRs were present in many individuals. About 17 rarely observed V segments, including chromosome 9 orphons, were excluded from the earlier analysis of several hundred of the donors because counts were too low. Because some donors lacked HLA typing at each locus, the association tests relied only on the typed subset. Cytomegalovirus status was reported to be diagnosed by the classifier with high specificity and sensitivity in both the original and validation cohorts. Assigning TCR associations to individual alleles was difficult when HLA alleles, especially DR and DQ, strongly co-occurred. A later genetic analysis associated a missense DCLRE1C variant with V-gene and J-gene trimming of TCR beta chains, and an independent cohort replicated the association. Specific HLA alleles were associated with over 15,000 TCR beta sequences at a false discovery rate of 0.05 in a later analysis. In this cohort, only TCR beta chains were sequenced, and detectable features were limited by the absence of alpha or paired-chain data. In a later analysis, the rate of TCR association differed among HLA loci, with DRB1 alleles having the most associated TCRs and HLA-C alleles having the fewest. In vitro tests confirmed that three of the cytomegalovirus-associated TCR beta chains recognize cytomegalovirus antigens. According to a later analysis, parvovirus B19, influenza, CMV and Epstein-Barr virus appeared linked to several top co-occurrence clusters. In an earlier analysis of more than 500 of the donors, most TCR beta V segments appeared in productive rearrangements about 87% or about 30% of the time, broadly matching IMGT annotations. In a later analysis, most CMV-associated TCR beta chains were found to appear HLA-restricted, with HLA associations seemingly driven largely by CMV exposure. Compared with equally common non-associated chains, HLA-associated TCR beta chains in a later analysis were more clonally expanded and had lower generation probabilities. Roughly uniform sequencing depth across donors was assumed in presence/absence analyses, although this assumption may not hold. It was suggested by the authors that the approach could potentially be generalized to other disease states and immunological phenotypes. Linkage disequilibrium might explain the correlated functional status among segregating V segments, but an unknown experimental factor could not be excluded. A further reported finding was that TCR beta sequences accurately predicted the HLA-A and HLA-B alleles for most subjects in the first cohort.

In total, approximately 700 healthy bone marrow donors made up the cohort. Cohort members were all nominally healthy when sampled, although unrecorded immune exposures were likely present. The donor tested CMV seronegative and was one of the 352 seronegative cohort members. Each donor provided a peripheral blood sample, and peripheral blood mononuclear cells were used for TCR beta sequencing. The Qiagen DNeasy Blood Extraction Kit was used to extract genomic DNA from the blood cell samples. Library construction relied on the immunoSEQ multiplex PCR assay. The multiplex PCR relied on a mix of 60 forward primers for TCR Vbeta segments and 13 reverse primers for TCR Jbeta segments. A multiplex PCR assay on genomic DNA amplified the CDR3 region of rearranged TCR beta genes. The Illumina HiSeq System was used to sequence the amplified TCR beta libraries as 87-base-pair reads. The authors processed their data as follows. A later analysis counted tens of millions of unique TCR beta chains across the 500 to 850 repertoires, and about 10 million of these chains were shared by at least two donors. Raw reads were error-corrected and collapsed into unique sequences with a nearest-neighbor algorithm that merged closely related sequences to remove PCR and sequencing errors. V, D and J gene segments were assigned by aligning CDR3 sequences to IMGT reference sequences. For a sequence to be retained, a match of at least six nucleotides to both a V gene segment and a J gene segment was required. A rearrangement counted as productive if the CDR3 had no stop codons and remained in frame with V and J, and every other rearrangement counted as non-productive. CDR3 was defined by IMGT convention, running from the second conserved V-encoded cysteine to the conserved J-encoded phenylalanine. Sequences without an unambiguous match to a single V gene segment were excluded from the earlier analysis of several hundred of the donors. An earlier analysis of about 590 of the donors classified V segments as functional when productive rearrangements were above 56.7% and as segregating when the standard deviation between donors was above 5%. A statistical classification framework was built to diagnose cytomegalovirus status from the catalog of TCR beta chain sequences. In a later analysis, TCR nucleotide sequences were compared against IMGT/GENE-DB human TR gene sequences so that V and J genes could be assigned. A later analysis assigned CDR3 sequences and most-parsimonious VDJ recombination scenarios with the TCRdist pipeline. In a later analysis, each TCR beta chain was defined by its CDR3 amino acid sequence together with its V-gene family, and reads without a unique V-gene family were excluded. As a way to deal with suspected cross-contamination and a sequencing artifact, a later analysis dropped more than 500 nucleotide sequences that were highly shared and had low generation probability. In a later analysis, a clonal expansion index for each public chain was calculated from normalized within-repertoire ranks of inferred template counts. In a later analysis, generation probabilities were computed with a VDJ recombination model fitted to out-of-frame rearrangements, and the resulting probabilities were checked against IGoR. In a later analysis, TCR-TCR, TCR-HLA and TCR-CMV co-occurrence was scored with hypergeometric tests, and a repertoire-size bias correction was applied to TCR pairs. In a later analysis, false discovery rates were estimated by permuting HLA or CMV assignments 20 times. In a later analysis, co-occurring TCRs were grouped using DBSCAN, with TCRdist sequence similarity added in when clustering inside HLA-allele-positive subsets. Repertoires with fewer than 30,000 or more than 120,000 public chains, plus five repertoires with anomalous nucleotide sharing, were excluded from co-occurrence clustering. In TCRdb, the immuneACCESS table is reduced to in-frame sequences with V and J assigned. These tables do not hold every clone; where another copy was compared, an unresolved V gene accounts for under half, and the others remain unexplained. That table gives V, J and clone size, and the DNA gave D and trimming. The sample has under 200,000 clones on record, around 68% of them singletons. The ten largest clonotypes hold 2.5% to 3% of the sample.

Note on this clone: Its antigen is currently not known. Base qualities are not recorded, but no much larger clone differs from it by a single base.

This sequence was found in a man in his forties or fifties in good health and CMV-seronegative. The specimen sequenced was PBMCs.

The DNA is as follows: TGTGCCAGCTTTCGGGCTAATGAAAAACTGTTTTTT. Translated, it gives CASFRANEKLFF. The receptor chain draws on TRBV6-6 and TRBJ1-4, with no confidently assigned D gene. Taken from the germline V gene (reference sequence), the CDR1 and CDR2 loops are MNHNY and SVGAGI. Trimming at the junction amounts to 8 bases on V and 3 bases on J, and the germline ends lie 7 bases apart. The CDR3 numbers 12 residues from cysteine through phenylalanine. Kept here is only the CDR3 DNA, which spans 36 bases and is read in frame from base 1.